The 29 T cell receptor beta chains below were found in one sample sequenced in a study of T cell repertoires in cytomegalovirus infection. TCRdb fed the reads into MiXCR, producing one record per CDR3 protein. The sample contains roughly 320,000 distinct CDR3 sequences, more than 8% of which appear only once. The sequencing sample was made of PBMCs. The source of these receptors is a human donor in good health (CMV status not recorded). Some clones in this sample may be carry-over from other donors' samples.

The chain couples TRBV7-6 to TRBJ2-7; TRBD2 is a possible D gene (6 bases). The CDR3 length is 15 residues. Germline CDR1 is SGHVS and CDR2 is FNYEAQ. Trimming pared 1 base from V and 6 bases from J, leaving 16 bases between. The CDR3 coding sequence is TGTGCCAGCAGCTTAGGATCCCGCGGGGCCGGCGAGCAGTACTTC. It specifies CASSLGSRGAGEQYF.

This clonotype was seen ten or more times. The rearrangement joins TRBV7-6 to TRBJ2-1, with TRBD2 matching over 7 bases. V trimming: 4 bases; J trimming: 9 bases; junction bases outside the gene matches: 6. This CDR3 is built from 13 residues. Germline CDR1 SGHVS, CDR2 FNYEAQ. Written as DNA, the CDR3 is TGTGCCAGCAGCTCCTTTTGGGGGGGTGAGCAGTTCTTC. Amino acids: CASSSFWGGEQFF.

This chain's CDR3 is CASMGIQETQYF. The CDR3 DNA reads TGTGCCAGCATGGGCATACAAGAGACCCAGTACTTC. The chain links TRBV25-1 to TRBJ2-5, with no clear D. The CDR3 loop spans 12 amino acids. The germline V and J ends were trimmed by 7 bases and 2 bases, with 8 bases remaining between them. Germline V gene lookup returns CDR1 MGHDK and CDR2 SYGVNS. Filled out from reference TRBV25-1 and TRBJ2-5, the complete variable domain reads EADIYQTPRYLVIGTGKKITLECSQTMGHDKMYWYQQDPGMELHLIHYSYGVNSTEKGDLSSESTVSRIRTEHFPLTLESARPSHTSQYLCASMGIQETQYFGPGTRLLVL.

The chain combines TRBV30 with TRBJ1-6; maybe TRBD1 (6 bases). The germline V and J ends were trimmed by 0 bases and 8 bases, with 11 bases remaining between them. Germline CDR1 GTSNPN, CDR2 SVGIG (reference sequence). This CDR3 is 14 amino acids long. CDR3 protein: CAWSVNRAHSPLHF. The CDR3 nucleotides read TGTGCCTGGAGTGTTAACAGGGCACATTCACCCCTCCACTTT.

This clonotype was detected only a few times. The CDR3 here is CSAFAGTSYEQYF. The CDR3 nucleotides are TGCAGTGCTTTCGCGGGAACCTCCTACGAGCAGTACTTC. The chain uses TRBV20-1 and TRBJ2-7, with D possibly matching TRBD2 (6 bases). The V end was cut by 5 bases, the J end by 0 bases, with 11 bases between. CDR3 size: 13 residues. CDR1 and CDR2 from the germline V gene are DFQATT and SNEGSKA (reference sequence).

This clonotype was detected only a few times. The V and J genes are TRBV4-3 and TRBJ2-5; D is unclear. V lost 4 bases and J 5 bases, leaving 11 bases between the germline ends. The CDR3 sequence is 13 residues long. The germline gives CDR1 LGHNA, CDR2 YSLEER. The chain's CDR3 is CASSLSDAETQYF. CDR3 coding DNA: TGCGCCAGCAGCCTGTCCGATGCGGAGACCCAGTACTTC.

This clonotype was detected ten times or more. The chain uses TRBV7-2 and TRBJ1-2, with 7 positions matching TRBD1. From germline, CDR1 is SGHTA and CDR2 FQGNSA. This CDR3 spans 15 amino acids. J was trimmed by 3 bases and V by 5 bases; bases with no gene match: 9. For the CDR3, the DNA is TGTGCCAGCAGCCGAACAGGGGATCGGGACTATGGCTACACCTTC. Protein product: CASSRTGDRDYGYTF.

This chain links TRBV7-2 with TRBJ2-5, with 11 bases that match TRBD2. The CDR3 is 15 residues long. CDR1 SGHTA and CDR2 FQGNSA come from the germline V gene. V lost 0 bases, J lost 4 bases, and 1 base stayed unmatched. DNA of the CDR3: TGTGCCAGCAGCTTAGCGCTAGCGGGGGGAGAGACCCAGTACTTC. Amino acids: CASSLALAGGETQYF.

This clonotype was found a few times. V and J are TRBV20-1 and TRBJ1-1, with D possibly being TRBD1 (5 bases). The CDR3 loop spans 13 amino acids. V was shortened by 6 bases and J by 2 bases, with 13 bases between the two germline ends. In germline, CDR1 is DFQATT, CDR2 SNEGSKA (reference sequence). CDR3 sequence: CSAAWGGNTEAFF. The DNA for the CDR3 is TGCAGTGCCGCTTGGGGGGGTAACACTGAAGCTTTCTTT.

The chain is built from TRBV18 and TRBJ2-7; no clear D. The CDR3 runs to 14 residues. Germline values: CDR1 KGHSH, CDR2 LQKENI. Trimming cost V 0 bases and J 3 bases, with 9 bases left between them. For the CDR3, the DNA is TGTGCCAGCTCACCACCTAACAGTCTCTACGAGCAGTACTTC. Translated: CASSPPNSLYEQYF.

The table lists this clonotype with a few counts. The gene calls are TRBV4-1 and TRBJ2-7; 9 nucleotides match TRBD2. The CDR3 runs to 15 residues. The V gene end was trimmed by 4 bases and the J gene end by 2 bases; junction bases not matched to a gene: 6. CDR1 and CDR2 from the germline V gene are MGHRA and YSYEKL. The CDR3 spells CASSRPTSGTYEQYF. Written as DNA, the CDR3 is TGCGCCAGCAGCCGTCCGACTAGCGGCACCTACGAGCAGTACTTC.

The chain employs TRBV10-3 and TRBJ2-2, with D possibly being TRBD1 or TRBD2 (5 bases each). The CDR3 is made up of 16 amino acids. The germline V gene encodes CDR1 ENHRY and CDR2 SYGVKD. V was clipped by 3 bases and J by 4 bases, with 15 bases between them. The CDR3 nucleotides read TGTGCCATCAGTGACCAGACGGGGACGGTCACCGGGGAGCTGTTTTTT. It encodes CAISDQTGTVTGELFF.

In this sample, this clonotype turned up a few times. The V call is TRBV12-3 or TRBV12-4, the J call TRBJ2-2; TRBD2 might be the D (6 bases). This CDR3 spans 16 amino acids. Deletions cut 6 bases from V and 1 base from J, with 15 bases between. The CDR3, as DNA: TGTGCCAGCAGATCCCCAGCGGGCGGGAACACCGGGGAGCTGTTTTTT. Its translation: CASRSPAGGNTGELFF.

V and J are TRBV10-3 and TRBJ1-1; 8 bases line up with TRBD1. This CDR3 has 15 residues. The germline gives CDR1 ENHRY, CDR2 SYGVKD. The junction had 3 bases not matched to a gene; V was cut back by 2 bases and J by 1 base. The CDR3 DNA is TGTGCCATCAGTGAGGGACAGGGCCAGAACACTGAAGCTTTCTTT. Protein sequence: CAISEGQGQNTEAFF.

V usage is TRBV7-4 and J usage is TRBJ2-1; a possible D gene is TRBD1 (6 bases). The CDR3 loop spans 15 amino acids. The germline V gene has CDR1 SGHVT and CDR2 SQSDAQ. V was shortened by 5 bases and J by 6 bases, with 17 bases between the two germline ends. The CDR3 loop is CASSHPQGASNEQFF. DNA for the CDR3: TGTGCCAGCAGCCATCCACAGGGAGCAAGCAATGAGCAGTTCTTC.

There are a few counts of this clonotype. The V and J genes are TRBV7-3 and TRBJ2-7; 9 nucleotides align to TRBD1. Trimming at V came to 2 bases and at J to 3 bases, leaving 5 bases not matched to a gene. CDR1 is SGHTA and CDR2 is FQGTGA in the germline V gene. The CDR3 consists of 15 residues. The CDR3 coding sequence is TGTGCCAGCAGCTTAGCGACAGGGGGGGGCTACGAGCAGTACTTC. Translation gives CASSLATGGGYEQYF. The full variable domain, with the rest looked up from reference TRBV7-3 and TRBJ2-7, is GAGVSQTPSNKVTEKGKYVELRCDPISGHTALYWYRQSLGQGPEFLIYFQGTGAADDSGLPNDRFFAVRPEGSVSTLKIQRTERGDSAVYLCASSLATGGGYEQYFGPGTRLTVT.

This chain uses TRBV29-1 with TRBJ1-3; no definite D call. This CDR3 has 15 residues. Germline V lookup: CDR1 SQVTM, CDR2 ANQGSEA. Trimming pared 2 bases from V and 0 bases from J, leaving 11 bases between. CDR3 DNA sequence: TGCAGCGTTGAATATGGCAGATCCTCTGGAAACACCATATATTTT. This codes for CSVEYGRSSGNTIYF.

The V gene is TRBV29-1, the J gene TRBJ1-4; TRBD1 matches 7 bases. V was pared by 6 bases and J by 0 bases, with 7 bases of the junction left unmatched. The CDR3 has 15 amino acids. CDR1 SQVTM and CDR2 ANQGSEA come from the germline V gene. CDR3 in amino acids: CSVRRGSTTNEKLFF. For the CDR3, the DNA is TGCAGCGTCCGCAGGGGGTCTACAACTAATGAAAAACTGTTTTTT.

This clonotype was detected ten times or more. The genes are TRBV12-3 or TRBV12-4 and TRBJ2-5; D call uncertain. With 3 bases removed from V and 2 bases from J, the gap between germline ends came to 7 bases. The CDR3 loop spans 13 amino acids. The CDR3 reads CASSLADQETQYF. In nucleotides, the CDR3 is TGTGCCAGCAGTTTGGCCGATCAAGAGACCCAGTACTTC.

This clonotype was seen only a few times. The J gene is TRBJ2-1, the V gene TRBV12-3 or TRBV12-4; a possible D gene is TRBD2 (9 bases). This CDR3 spans 19 amino acids. Trimming removed 2 bases at V and 3 bases at J, with 23 bases between. The CDR3 DNA reads TGTGCCAGCAGTTTACGGACAGGGAGGCGGGGGGGCCACTACAATGAGCAGTTCTTC. Its translation is CASSLRTGRRGGHYNEQFF.

V gene TRBV29-1 combines with J gene TRBJ2-3; D perhaps matches TRBD2 (5 bases). The ends were cut back, 2 bases at V and 2 bases at J, with 8 bases in the middle. The germline CDR1 and CDR2 sequences are SQVTM and ANQGSEA. The CDR3 totals 13 residues. CDR3 nucleotides: TGCAGCGTTGAAACTAGTACCACAGATACGCAGTATTTT. This translates into CSVETSTTDTQYF.

DNA of the CDR3: TGTGCCAGCAGTTACTCGATAGGGCTGGGAGAGACCCAGTACTTC. Translation gives CASSYSIGLGETQYF. This chain connects TRBV6-5 to TRBJ2-5; no definite D call. Germline V lookup: CDR1 MNHEY, CDR2 SVGAGI. The CDR3 spans 15 residues. V was clipped by 0 bases and J by 4 bases, with 12 bases between them.

This clonotype occurred many times. This chain's CDR3 is CASSPGIPLQFF. The CDR3 DNA reads as TGTGCCAGCAGTCCCGGGATCCCCCTCCAGTTCTTC. The chain employs TRBV12-3 or TRBV12-4 and TRBJ2-1; a weak D match, TRBD2 (5 bases). The germline V and J ends were trimmed by 5 bases and 13 bases, with 15 bases remaining between them. The CDR3 contains 12 residues.

The chain recombines TRBV27 with TRBJ1-5; D gene uncertain. The V end was cut by 10 bases, the J end by 6 bases, with 16 bases between. Germline CDR1 is MNHEY and CDR2 is SMNVEV (reference sequence). The CDR3 is made up of 13 amino acids. The CDR3 region is CATSFGVGQPQHF. The DNA for the CDR3 is TGTGCCACGTCCTTCGGGGTTGGTCAGCCCCAGCATTTT.

The genes are TRBV6-1 and TRBJ2-7; tentative D call: TRBD2 (6 bases). V was shortened by 6 bases and J by 9 bases, with 27 bases between the two germline ends. This CDR3 comprises 16 residues. Germline V gene data show CDR1 as MNHNS and CDR2 as SASEGT. CDR3 in DNA: TGTGCCAGCAGCGCCGCTAGTGGGACTCTAAACACCGGGCAGTACTTC. Amino acids: CASSAASGTLNTGQYF.

The rearrangement links TRBV4-3 to TRBJ1-4; D is unclear. Between the trimmed V and J ends, which lost 0 bases and 0 bases, there was a span of 8 bases. CDR3 length: 16 residues. Looked up from germline, CDR1 is LGHNA and CDR2 is YSLEER. The CDR3, as DNA: TGCGCCAGCAGCCAAGATATGCGAGCAACTAATGAAAAACTGTTTTTT. Protein sequence: CASSQDMRATNEKLFF.

This clonotype appeared a few times. The genes are TRBV7-6 and TRBJ1-4, with D uncertain. V gave up 4 bases and J gave up 6 bases, with 9 bases separating them. The CDR3 is 13 residues long. From germline, CDR1 is SGHVS and CDR2 FNYEAQ. The CDR3 bases are TGTGCCAGCAGCTCGGGCTTGGATGAAAAACTGTTTTTT. Protein product: CASSSGLDEKLFF. The variable domain in full, with the rest retrieved from reference TRBV7-6 and TRBJ1-4, is GAGVSQSPRYKVTKRGQDVALRCDPISGHVSLYWYRQALGQGPEFLTYFNYEAQQDKSGLPNDRFSAERPEGSISTLTIQRTEQRDSAMYRCASSSGLDEKLFFGSGTQLSVL.

This sequence joins TRBV6-6 and TRBJ1-3; D unresolved. The CDR3 sequence is 14 residues long. Trimming removed 7 bases at V and 3 bases at J, with 13 bases between. Germline assignment: CDR1 MNHNY and CDR2 SVGAGI (reference sequence). The CDR3 nucleotides are TGTGCCAGCAACACTCAGATTAATGGAAACACCATATATTTT. Translation gives CASNTQINGNTIYF.

This clonotype appeared a few times. The chain uses TRBV6-2 or TRBV6-3 and TRBJ1-2; D is ambiguous. Trimming pared 0 bases from V and 5 bases from J, leaving 10 bases between. CDR1 and CDR2 (germline): MNHEY, SVGEGT. The CDR3 runs to 14 residues. The CDR3 spells CASSYSGPPYGYTF. The CDR3 DNA follows: TGTGCCAGCAGTTACTCGGGCCCCCCATATGGCTACACCTTC.